The 11 T cell receptor beta chains reported below all come from one sample, sequenced in a study of T-cell reconstitution after alpha-beta-depleted transplantation in children. For TCRbeta, the library was prepared with unique molecular identifiers. MiXCR, applied by TCRdb to the PCR reads, yields one record per CDR3 protein. The sample shows about 240,000 distinct CDR3 sequences, about 11% of them seen only once. Specimen: PBMCs from the stem cell graft donor, collected from the stem cell graft. The receptor source for this set is a human donor who donated a stem cell graft to a child with acute lymphoblastic leukemia.

This chain uses TRBV6-2 or TRBV6-3 with TRBJ2-2, with 13 bases fitting TRBD2. V lost 6 bases, J lost 2 bases, and 3 bases stayed unmatched. Germline CDR1 MNHEY, CDR2 SVGEGT. The CDR3 consists of 16 residues. The CDR3 sequence: CASRLGLAGNTGELFF. CDR3 sequence (DNA): TGTGCCAGCAGGTTGGGACTAGCGGGAAACACCGGGGAGCTGTTTTTT.

There are many counts of this clonotype. The chain is built from TRBV6-5 and TRBJ1-6; D is perhaps TRBD1 (6 bases). The germline CDR1 and CDR2 sequences are MNHEY and SVGAGI. CDR3 length: 15 amino acids. The germline V and J ends were trimmed by 4 bases and 7 bases, with 14 bases remaining between them. The CDR3 region has the DNA TGTGCCAGCAGTTCCCCGCGGGGGCCAAATTCACCCCTCCACTTT. This codes for CASSSPRGPNSPLHF.

This clonotype was counted only a few times. The chain carries TRBV28 and TRBJ1-5, with 9 bases matching TRBD1. The germline V gene encodes CDR1 MDHEN and CDR2 SYDVKM. There are 16 residues in the CDR3. The trim removed 5 bases at V and 4 bases at J, leaving 9 bases unmatched. Here the CDR3 reads CASSPQTGGVNQPQHF. The CDR3 coding sequence is TGTGCCAGCAGTCCACAGACAGGGGGGGTAAATCAGCCCCAGCATTTT.

The chain carries TRBV5-5 and TRBJ2-5; D is ambiguous. Trimming took 8 bases from V and 5 from J, leaving 7 bases between them. Germline V gene lookup returns CDR1 SGHKS and CDR2 YYEKEE (reference sequence). This CDR3 spans 10 amino acids. As DNA, the CDR3 is TGTGCCAGTTTGGGGGAGACCCAGTACTTC. Protein: CASLGETQYF.

This clonotype came up a few times. The V and J genes are TRBV7-3 and TRBJ1-1, with TRBD1 as a possible D gene (5 bases). In germline, CDR1 is SGHTA, CDR2 FQGTGA. This CDR3 region has 15 residues. Trimming took 2 bases from V and 4 from J, leaving 14 bases between them. CDR3 region: CASSLSPGTGTEAFF. The CDR3 DNA follows: TGTGCCAGCAGCTTATCTCCAGGGACGGGCACTGAAGCTTTCTTT.

This clonotype showed up many times. This chain joins TRBV29-1 and TRBJ2-5; tentatively, D is TRBD1 or TRBD2 (5 bases each). V lost 5 bases and J 1 base, leaving 14 bases between the germline ends. CDR3 size: 14 residues. The germline gives CDR1 SQVTM, CDR2 ANQGSEA. CDR3 protein: CSVHAPGTQETQYF. The CDR3 region has the DNA TGCAGCGTTCATGCCCCAGGGACCCAAGAGACCCAGTACTTC.

This clonotype has a count of ten or more. The chain carries TRBV2 and TRBJ2-7; 12 bases map to TRBD1. The CDR3 spans 15 residues. Per germline, CDR1 SNHLY and CDR2 FYNNEI. J lost 3 bases, V lost 10 bases, and 10 bases had no gene match. The CDR3 DNA reads TGTGCCACCACCCTCGGGACAGGGGGCTTCTACGAGCAGTACTTC. The encoded protein is CATTLGTGGFYEQYF.

This clonotype was found many times. This chain links TRBV28 with TRBJ2-5; the D call may be TRBD1 or TRBD2 (5 bases each). V was cut by 9 bases and J by 3 bases, with 14 bases left in between. Germline V gives CDR1 MDHEN, CDR2 SYDVKM. This CDR3 is built from 13 residues. DNA for the CDR3: TGTGCCAGTCACCCTGGGGGAGAAGAGACCCAGTACTTC. This codes for CASHPGGEETQYF.

The rearrangement joins TRBV19 to TRBJ2-4; D not resolved. Germline V gene lookup returns CDR1 LNHDA and CDR2 SQIVND (reference sequence). Trimming removed 3 bases at V and 8 bases at J, with 8 bases between. The CDR3 runs 12 residues. CDR3 in DNA: TGTGCCAGTAGTATGTACAGTTACATTCAGTACTTC. This translates into CASSMYSYIQYF.

This clonotype was recorded at least ten times. The genes are TRBV14 and TRBJ1-2; D remains ambiguous. This CDR3 contains 15 residues. The V end was cut by 0 bases, the J end by 4 bases, with 12 bases between. Germline assignment: CDR1 SGHDN and CDR2 FVKESK. CDR3 bases: TGTGCCAGCAGCCAAGATCGGAGGGTTTCCTATGGCTACACCTTC. Encoded protein: CASSQDRRVSYGYTF.

In this sample, this clonotype turned up a few times. The gene calls are TRBV4-1 and TRBJ2-7, with TRBD1 matching 7 bases. Unmatched junction bases numbered 7, after V lost 4 bases and J lost 1 base. Per the germline V gene, CDR1 is MGHRA and CDR2 is YSYEKL. The CDR3 extends over 15 amino acids. CDR3 sequence: CASSPRQGLSYEQYF. The CDR3 DNA reads TGCGCCAGCAGCCCTCGACAGGGCCTTTCCTACGAGCAGTACTTC.